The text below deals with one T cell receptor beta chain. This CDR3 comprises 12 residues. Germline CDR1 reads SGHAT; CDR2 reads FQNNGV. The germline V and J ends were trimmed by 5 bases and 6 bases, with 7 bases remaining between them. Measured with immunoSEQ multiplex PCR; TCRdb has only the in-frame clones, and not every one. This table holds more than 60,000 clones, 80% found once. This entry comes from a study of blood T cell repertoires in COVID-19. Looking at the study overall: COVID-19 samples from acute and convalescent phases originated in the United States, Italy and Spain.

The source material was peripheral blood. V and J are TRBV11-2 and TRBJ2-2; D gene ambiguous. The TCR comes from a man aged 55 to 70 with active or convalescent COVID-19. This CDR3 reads CASSRLAGELFF. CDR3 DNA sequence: TGTGCCAGCAGCCGGTTGGCCGGGGAGCTGTTTTTT.